The 4 T cell receptor beta chains in this list originate from one sample, sequenced in a study of monozygotic twins with cystic fibrosis. Using immunoSEQ multiplex PCR, the repertoire was profiled, and TCRdb retains in-frame clones only, with some absent. Of 13,000 to 15,000 clones detected, roughly 98% appear once; the ten largest clones hold over 0.35%. The sequencing input was blood. These receptors were collected from a girl aged 2 to 9 with cystic fibrosis.

The chain recombines TRBV5-5 with TRBJ1-2; 9 bases map to TRBD1. This CDR3 region has 15 residues. The V segment lost 4 bases and the J segment 6 bases; nucleotides outside the gene matches: 10. In germline, CDR1 is SGHKS, CDR2 YYEKEE (reference sequence). The chain's CDR3 is CASSGETGGGDGYTF. The CDR3 DNA sequence: TGTGCCAGCAGCGGGGAGACAGGGGGAGGCGATGGCTACACCTTC.

The rearrangement joins TRBV18 to TRBJ1-2; unclear D gene. This CDR3 is built from 14 residues. V shed 2 bases and J shed 2 bases, with 9 bases lying between them. Germline V lookup: CDR1 KGHSH, CDR2 LQKENI. The CDR3 loop is CASSPFSGNYGYTF. The CDR3 nucleotides read TGTGCCAGCTCACCATTTTCCGGAAACTATGGCTACACCTTC.

This chain uses TRBV4-3 with TRBJ1-4, with 7 positions matching TRBD1. This CDR3 is built from 18 residues. V trimming: 1 base; J trimming: 4 bases; junction bases outside the gene matches: 12. Germline loops: CDR1 LGHNA, CDR2 YSLEER. The CDR3 is CASSQADGQVFFNEKLFF. The CDR3 DNA follows: TGCGCCAGCAGCCAAGCTGATGGACAGGTCTTCTTTAATGAAAAACTGTTTTTT.

The chain links TRBV10-1 to TRBJ1-1; 7 bases line up with TRBD1. The V segment lost 0 bases and the J segment 8 bases; nucleotides outside the gene matches: 3. CDR1 and CDR2 from the germline V gene are WNHNN and SYGVQD (reference sequence). The CDR3 sequence is 13 residues long. CDR3 DNA sequence: TGCGCCAGCAGTGAGTCGAGACAGGGCGAAGCTTTCTTT. Protein sequence: CASSESRQGEAFF.